This T cell receptor beta chain was captured in a study of tumor and adjacent non-tumor tissue in lung cancer. TCRbeta libraries were built with three rounds of nested PCR, modified from ARM-PCR. TCRdb reprocessed the multiplex PCR reads with MiXCR, giving one entry per CDR3 protein. The sample holds roughly 81,000 distinct CDR3 sequences, less than 75% seen once. RNA was extracted from bulk tissue without any cell sorting. On this clonotype: Given the absence of the conserved phenylalanine or tryptophan at the CDR3 end, a read error is likely.

This TCR was recovered from a woman in her seventies with non-small cell lung cancer. The sample comprised lung tumor tissue.

The CDR3 here is CASSLWTSGATGELFY. DNA of the CDR3: TGTGCCAGCAGTTTATGGACTAGCGGGGCCACCGGGGAGCTGTTTTAC. The chain joins TRBV28 to TRBJ2-2, with 11 bases fitting TRBD2. CDR3 length: 16 amino acids. Trimming cost V 0 bases and J 4 bases; bases outside gene matches: 1. From germline, CDR1 is MDHEN and CDR2 SYDVKM.